This T cell receptor beta chain originates from a study of blood T cell repertoires in COVID-19. About the research overall: PBMCs, B-cell-depleted T cells, or T cells were the source of the cDNA or gDNA that made up the material.

Per the original methods: From reference gene primer amplification, estimates of nucleated cell counts were derived. This table comes from immunoSEQ multiplex PCR, and its TCRdb copy is limited to in-frame clones, with some not included. That table gives V, J and clone size, and the DNA gave D and trimming. Among more than 300,000 clones listed, under 90% were seen once. Germline V gene lookup returns CDR1 SGHDN and CDR2 FVKESK. The CDR3 runs to 15 residues. Trimming removed 1 base from V and 0 bases from J, with 8 bases in between. Sequencing was done on a sample of peripheral blood. The chain employs TRBV14 and TRBJ2-3, with D perhaps matching TRBD2 (5 bases). The source is a woman in her 30s with COVID-19, enrolled during active disease. CDR3 coding DNA: TGTGCCAGCAGCCAAGGCGGGTTAAGCACAGATACGCAGTATTTT. Its translation is CASSQGGLSTDTQYF.